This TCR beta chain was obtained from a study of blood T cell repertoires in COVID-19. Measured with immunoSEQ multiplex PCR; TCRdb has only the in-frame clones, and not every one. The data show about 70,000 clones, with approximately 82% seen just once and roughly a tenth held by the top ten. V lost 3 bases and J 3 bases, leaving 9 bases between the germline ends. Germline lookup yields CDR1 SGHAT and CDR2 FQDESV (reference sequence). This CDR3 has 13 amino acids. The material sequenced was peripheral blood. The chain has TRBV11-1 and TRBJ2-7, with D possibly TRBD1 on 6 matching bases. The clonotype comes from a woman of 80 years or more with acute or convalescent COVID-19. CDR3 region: CASSLGHFYEQYF. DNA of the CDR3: TGTGCCAGCAGCTTGGGACACTTCTACGAGCAGTACTTC.